The sample holds one count of the clone carrying this TCR beta chain. Antigen specificity is unknown. The source of the sample is a study of a mutant IDH1 vaccine in newly diagnosed glioma. Study-level background: The earlier regimen, radiotherapy, temozolomide, or both, was most often both.

V lost 6 bases, J lost 1 base, and 16 bases lay in between. CDR3 length: 15 residues. CDR1 is SNHLY, CDR2 FYNNEI, per germline. TCRdb's copy holds only in-frame clones and misses some; the assay was immunoSEQ multiplex PCR. Here the sample spans around 40,000 clones, 70% to 85% being singletons. Indicated time point: week 47, end of study. Vaccinated patients received 300 ug of mutant IDH1 20-mer peptide per dose, with topical imiquimod. The TCR sequence derives from a man younger than 30 with glioma. Some clones in this sample may be carry-over from other donors' samples. This chain links TRBV2 with TRBJ2-7, with TRBD1 as a possible D gene (5 bases). The sample in question was PBMCs, obtained from a glioma patient whose treatment included an IDH1 peptide vaccine. The CDR3 here is CASRETRQISYEQYF. CDR3 nucleotide sequence: TGTGCCAGCAGGGAGACAAGACAGATATCCTACGAGCAGTACTTC. The entire variable domain, with the rest obtained from reference TRBV2 and TRBJ2-7, is as follows: EPEVTQTPSHQVTQMGQEVILRCVPISNHLYFYWYRQILGQKVEFLVSFYNNEISEKSEIFDDQFSVERPDGSNFTLKIRSTKLEDSAMYFCASRETRQISYEQYFGPGTRLTVT.